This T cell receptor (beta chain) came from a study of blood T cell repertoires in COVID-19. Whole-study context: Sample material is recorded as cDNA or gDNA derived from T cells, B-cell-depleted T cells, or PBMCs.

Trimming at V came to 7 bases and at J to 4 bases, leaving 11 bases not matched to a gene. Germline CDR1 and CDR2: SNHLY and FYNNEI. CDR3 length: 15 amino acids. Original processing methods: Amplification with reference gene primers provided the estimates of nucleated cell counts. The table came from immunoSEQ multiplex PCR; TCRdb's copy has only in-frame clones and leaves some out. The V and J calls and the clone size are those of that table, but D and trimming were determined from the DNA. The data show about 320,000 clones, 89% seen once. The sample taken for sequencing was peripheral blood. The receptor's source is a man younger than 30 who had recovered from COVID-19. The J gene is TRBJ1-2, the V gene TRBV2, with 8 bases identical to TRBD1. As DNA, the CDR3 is TGTGCCAGCAATCGGAACACCGGGACAGGCTATGGCTACACCTTC. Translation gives CASNRNTGTGYGYTF. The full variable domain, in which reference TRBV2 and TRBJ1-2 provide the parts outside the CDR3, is EPEVTQTPSHQVTQMGQEVILRCVPISNHLYFYWYRQILGQKVEFLVSFYNNEISEKSEIFDDQFSVERPDGSNFTLKIRSTKLEDSAMYFCASNRNTGTGYGYTFGSGTRLTVV.